This TCR beta chain was identified in a study of blood T cell repertoires in COVID-19. Here immunoSEQ multiplex PCR was the method, and the copy in TCRdb shows in-frame clones only, minus some. The repertoire has roughly 70,000 clones, under 95% of them found once; the top ten carry around 4.5%. This CDR3 has 16 residues. The ends lost 3 bases at V and 7 bases at J; junction bases unmatched: 10. Germline lookup yields CDR1 SGHTA and CDR2 FQGNSA. This chain joins TRBV7-2 and TRBJ2-1; 9 nucleotides match TRBD2. Material for sequencing was peripheral blood. The TCR sequence derives from an older woman with active COVID-19. CDR3 residues: CASSFFAGLAFNEQFF. The CDR3 DNA sequence: TGTGCCAGCAGCTTCTTCGCGGGACTAGCCTTTAATGAGCAGTTCTTC.